This record looks at one T cell receptor (beta chain) sequence and its context. Its antigen is unidentified. The data were taken from a study of T cells in localized non-small cell lung cancer. Points from the study as a whole: Sequencing involved a lone tumor region, leaving heterogeneity possible. Adjacent lung had a median about 60 of the 100 largest tumor clones. It was uninvolved adjacent lung that showed the highest T cell clonality, exceeding tumor. Higher blood T cell density tracked longer overall survival.

Only in-frame clones appear in the TCRdb table, and some are missing; sequencing was by immunoSEQ multiplex PCR. This table has fewer than 35,000 clones, about 90% appearing once. The germline V gene has CDR1 SGHAT and CDR2 FQNNGV. The length of the CDR3 is 14 residues. The V gene end was trimmed by 5 bases and the J gene end by 3 bases; junction bases not matched to a gene: 5. The chain is built from TRBV11-2 and TRBJ2-7, with 9 bases matching TRBD1. The TCR comes from a man aged 40 to 69 with stage II lung adenocarcinoma. The source was PBMCs, collected before any cancer treatment. The CDR3 DNA reads as TGTGCCAGCAGCCCCGAGACAGGGGGCTACGAGCAGTACTTC. Protein sequence: CASSPETGGYEQYF.